The entry below gives a single T cell receptor beta chain sequence along with its context. Its target is unknown. The data belong to a study of shared clonotypes between healthy human individuals. Overall study findings and caveats: Shared clonotypes: 4.5% to 6% naive CD4, 3.5% to 4% naive CD8, roughly 2.4% memory CD4, 0.4% to 0.5% memory CD8. It was only blood that was sampled, and tissue repertoires likely differ. Non-shared clonotypes were found to have lower generation probabilities than the clonotypes that were shared by all four of the sorted-subset donors.

The germline V and J ends were trimmed by 1 base and 0 bases, with 15 bases remaining between them. There are 17 residues in the CDR3. Germline assignment: CDR1 SGHVS and CDR2 FQNEAQ. TCRdb's table, derived via immunoSEQ multiplex PCR, lists solely in-frame clones and lacks some. The profile shows about 680,000 clones, 92% of them singletons. Naive CD8 cells comprised CD45RO-negative, CCR7-positively selected cells, excluding terminally differentiated effector memory CD45RA+ cells. This chain joins TRBV7-8 and TRBJ1-1, with D hard to call. The sequenced sample was naive CD8+ T cells sorted from blood. This TCR derives from a man aged 30-40 years in good health. CDR3 DNA: TGTGCCAGCAGCTTAGACACGGGCTGGGAACTGAACACTGAAGCTTTCTTT. Encoded protein: CASSLDTGWELNTEAFF.